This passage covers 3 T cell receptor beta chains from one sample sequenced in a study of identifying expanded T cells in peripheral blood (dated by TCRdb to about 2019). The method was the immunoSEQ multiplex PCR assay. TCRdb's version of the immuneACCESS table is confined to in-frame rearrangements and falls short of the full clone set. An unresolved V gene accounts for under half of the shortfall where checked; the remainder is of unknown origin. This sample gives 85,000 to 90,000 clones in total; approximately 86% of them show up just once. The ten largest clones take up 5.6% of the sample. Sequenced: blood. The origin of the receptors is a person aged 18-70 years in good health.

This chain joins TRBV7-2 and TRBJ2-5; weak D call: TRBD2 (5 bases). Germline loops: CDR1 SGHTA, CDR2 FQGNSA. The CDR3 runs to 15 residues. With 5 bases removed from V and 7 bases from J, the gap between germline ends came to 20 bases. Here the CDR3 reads CASSAGLPELGTQYF. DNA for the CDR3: TGTGCCAGCAGCGCGGGTCTGCCGGAGTTAGGGACCCAGTACTTC.

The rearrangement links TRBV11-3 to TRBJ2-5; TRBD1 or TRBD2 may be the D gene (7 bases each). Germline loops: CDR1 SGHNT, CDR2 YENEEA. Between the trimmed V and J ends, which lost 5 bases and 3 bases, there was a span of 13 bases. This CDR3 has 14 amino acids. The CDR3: CASSPGGVKETQYF. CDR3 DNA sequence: TGTGCCAGCAGCCCAGGGGGGGTGAAAGAGACCCAGTACTTC. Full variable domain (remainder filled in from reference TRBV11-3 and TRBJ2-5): EAGVVQSPRYKIIEKKQPVAFWCNPISGHNTLYWYLQNLGQGPELLIRYENEEAVDDSQLPKDRFSAERLKGVDSTLKIQPAELGDSAVYLCASSPGGVKETQYFGPGTRLLVL.

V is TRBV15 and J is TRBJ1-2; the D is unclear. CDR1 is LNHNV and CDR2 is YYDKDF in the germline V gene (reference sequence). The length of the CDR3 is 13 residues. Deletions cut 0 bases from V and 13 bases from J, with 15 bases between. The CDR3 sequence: CATSREDGPSSTF. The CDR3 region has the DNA TGTGCCACCAGCAGAGAGGACGGACCCTCGAGCACCTTC.